Below, 29 T cell receptor beta chains from the same sample are listed, as sequenced in a study of T cell repertoires in cytomegalovirus infection. TCRdb ran MiXCR on the reads and lists one entry per CDR3 protein. There are 200,000 or so distinct CDR3 sequences in the sample; about 20% occur only once, and around 3.1% lies in the top ten. The material sequenced was PBMCs. Receptors were obtained from a human donor in good health (CMV status not recorded). Some clones in this sample may be carry-over from other donors' samples.

This clonotype has more than one count but fewer than ten. The J gene is TRBJ1-5, the V gene TRBV7-3; D gene ambiguous. The germline gives CDR1 SGHTA, CDR2 FQGTGA. CDR3 size: 14 residues. V gave up 4 bases and J gave up 7 bases, with 14 bases separating them. The CDR3 loop is CASSSWTAQQPQHF. In DNA, the CDR3 is TGTGCCAGCAGCTCCTGGACCGCTCAACAGCCCCAGCATTTT.

This clonotype has a count of ten or more. This chain connects TRBV11-3 to TRBJ1-2; TRBD1 is a possible D gene (5 bases). Trimming cost V 5 bases and J 3 bases, with 7 bases left between them. Germline V CDR1 and CDR2: SGHNT, YENEEA. CDR3 size: 12 residues. This CDR3 reads CASSRGDYGYTF. Here the CDR3 DNA reads TGTGCCAGCAGCCGGGGGGACTATGGCTACACCTTC.

The chain links TRBV7-8 to TRBJ2-3; TRBD1 is a possible D gene (6 bases). Per the germline V gene, CDR1 is SGHVS and CDR2 is FQNEAQ. This CDR3 is 15 amino acids long. V lost 2 bases and J 3 bases, leaving 12 bases between the germline ends. CDR3 sequence reads: CASSLYNRETDTQYF. The CDR3 nucleotides are TGTGCCAGCAGCTTATATAACAGGGAAACAGATACGCAGTATTTT.

This clonotype was counted at least ten times. This rearrangement joins TRBV7-3 to TRBJ1-1; tentative D call: TRBD1 (6 bases). The V end was cut by 1 base, the J end by 2 bases, with 11 bases between. The CDR3 runs to 15 residues. Germline CDR1 SGHTA, CDR2 FQGTGA. The CDR3 loop is CASSLSGTPNTEAFF. CDR3 sequence (DNA): TGTGCCAGCAGCTTAAGCGGGACACCCAACACTGAAGCTTTCTTT.

This clonotype was seen a few times. The chain couples TRBV5-1 to TRBJ2-2; D tentatively reads TRBD1 or TRBD2 (5 bases each). Trimming pared 1 base from V and 4 bases from J, leaving 14 bases between. Per germline, CDR1 SGHRS and CDR2 YFSETQ. CDR3 length equals 16 residues. The CDR3 here is CASSLWGRARTGELFF. Here the CDR3 DNA reads TGCGCCAGCAGCTTGTGGGGACGGGCACGCACCGGGGAGCTGTTTTTT.

This rearrangement joins TRBV15 to TRBJ2-7; D gene uncertain. This CDR3 comprises 14 residues. The V end lost 9 bases, the J end lost 3 bases, and 18 bases lay between the germline ends. CDR1 and CDR2 (germline): LNHNV, YYDKDF (reference sequence). As DNA, the CDR3 is TGTGCCACAGCCAAACGGAGACAAGACTACGAGCAGTACTTC. Translating gives CATAKRRQDYEQYF.

This clonotype was detected only a few times. V and J are TRBV6-5 and TRBJ1-1; D not resolved. CDR3 length: 15 amino acids. CDR1 MNHEY and CDR2 SVGAGI come from the germline V gene. Trimming left V 2 bases short and J 1 base short, with 11 bases between. CDR3 protein: CASSYARPGNTEAFF. In DNA, the CDR3 is TGTGCCAGCAGTTACGCCCGACCGGGGAACACTGAAGCTTTCTTT.

This clonotype came up many times. The J gene is TRBJ1-5, the V gene TRBV7-8; tentative D call: TRBD1 (6 bases). There are 17 residues in the CDR3. Germline loops: CDR1 SGHVS, CDR2 FQNEAQ. The V end lost 2 bases, the J end lost 1 base, and 15 bases lay between the germline ends. The CDR3 DNA is TGTGCCAGCAGCTTACTGCCTGGGGGGGCAAGCAATCAGCCCCAGCATTTT. It is translated as CASSLLPGGASNQPQHF.

This clonotype has a count of ten or more. The CDR3 region is CASSSGLAVNNEQFF. The CDR3 nucleotides are TGTGCCAGCAGCTCCGGACTAGCGGTGAACAATGAGCAGTTCTTC. The genes are TRBV7-2 and TRBJ2-1; 10 bases fit TRBD2. The junction had 5 bases not matched to a gene; V was cut back by 4 bases and J by 5 bases. Germline V lookup: CDR1 SGHTA, CDR2 FQGNSA. CDR3 length equals 15 residues.

Written as DNA, the CDR3 is TGTGCCACCAGCAGAACGACAGATTATGGCTACACCTTC. Translated, it gives CATSRTTDYGYTF. The chain carries TRBV15 and TRBJ1-2, with D possibly matching TRBD1 (5 bases). The V gene lost 2 bases and the J gene lost 5 bases, with 9 bases spanning the gap. There are 13 residues in the CDR3. Looked up from germline, CDR1 is LNHNV and CDR2 is YYDKDF (reference sequence).

The chain combines TRBV25-1 with TRBJ1-1; TRBD1 is a possible D gene (6 bases). The V end lost 0 bases, the J end lost 1 base, and 9 bases lay between the germline ends. The CDR3 sequence is 15 residues long. Germline loops: CDR1 MGHDK, CDR2 SYGVNS. This chain's CDR3 is CASSEYGGENTEAFF. The CDR3 DNA follows: TGTGCCAGCAGTGAATACGGGGGCGAGAACACTGAAGCTTTCTTT.

This clonotype is medium-sized within its sample. As DNA, the CDR3 is TGTGCCAGCAGCCACCCGACAGGGATAATCTATGGCTACACCTTC. Translating it yields CASSHPTGIIYGYTF. The V call is TRBV7-2, the J call TRBJ1-2; 7 bases align to TRBD1. Germline CDR1 and CDR2: SGHTA and FQGNSA. This CDR3 region has 15 residues. J was trimmed by 4 bases and V by 5 bases; bases with no gene match: 10.

This chain links TRBV28 with TRBJ2-7, with D perhaps matching TRBD2 (6 bases). The V gene's germline CDR1 is MDHEN and CDR2 SYDVKM. V lost 1 base and J lost 2, with 21 bases in between. The CDR3 spans 18 residues. The chain's CDR3 is CASSLYWGLGGSTYEQYF. CDR3 DNA: TGTGCCAGCAGTTTATATTGGGGGTTGGGGGGATCGACCTACGAGCAGTACTTC.

The table lists this clonotype with a few counts. The chain carries TRBV7-3 and TRBJ1-1, with 11 bases aligning to TRBD1. The V gene end was trimmed by 6 bases and the J gene end by 3 bases; junction bases not matched to a gene: 9. The CDR3 totals 16 residues. Germline assignment: CDR1 SGHTA and CDR2 FQGTGA. CDR3 sequence (DNA): TGTGCCAGCAGTCGAGGACAGGGGGCAAAGGACACTGAAGCTTTCTTT. This codes for CASSRGQGAKDTEAFF.

Details on this clonotype: A read error is possible here, since a much larger clone lies one base away. The chain combines TRBV7-2 with TRBJ2-7; tentative D call: TRBD1 (6 bases). The germline V gene has CDR1 SGHTA and CDR2 FQGNSA. The CDR3 runs 16 residues. CDR3 DNA: TGTGCCAGCAGCTTTAGTCCTTTAACGACAGGCTACGGGCAGTACTTC. Its translation is CASSFSPLTTGYGQYF.

The table lists this clonotype with a few counts. The gene calls are TRBV20-1 and TRBJ1-4; TRBD1 matches at 8 bases. This CDR3 is built from 14 residues. Trimming at V came to 6 bases and at J to 7 bases, leaving 10 bases not matched to a gene. Germline loops: CDR1 DFQATT, CDR2 SNEGSKA (reference sequence). CDR3 sequence (DNA): TGCAGTGCACGGCGACAGGGGATGGGTGAAAAACTGTTTTTT. Protein product: CSARRQGMGEKLFF.

In its sample, this clonotype was seen many times. The chain is built from TRBV7-2 and TRBJ2-3; maybe TRBD2 (7 bases). The CDR3 is 16 residues long. V lost 4 bases and J lost 0, with 14 bases in between. Germline loops: CDR1 SGHTA, CDR2 FQGNSA. CDR3 nucleotide sequence: TGTGCCAGCAGCTCTAGAGGGGGGGGTAGCACAGATACGCAGTATTTT. Amino acids: CASSSRGGGSTDTQYF.

Points on this clonotype: Germline and junction disagree at one end, which may indicate a read error. The CDR3 DNA is TGTGCCAGTAGTACCCGCTGGGGATCTGGGACCAACGTCCTGACTTTC. Protein: CASSTRWGSGTNVLTF. V gene TRBV19 combines with J gene TRBJ2-6, with D unclear. Per germline, CDR1 LNHDA and CDR2 SQIVND (reference sequence). The length of the CDR3 is 16 residues.

J is TRBJ1-5 and V is TRBV11-2, with D perhaps matching TRBD1 (5 bases). CDR1 and CDR2 from the germline V gene are SGHAT and FQNNGV. The V and J ends lost 5 bases and 8 bases respectively, with 16 bases between them. The CDR3 has 14 amino acids. The CDR3: CASSQDRGGKPQHF. The CDR3 bases are TGTGCCAGCAGCCAGGACCGGGGGGGTAAGCCCCAGCATTTT.

J is TRBJ2-3 and V is TRBV15; no clear D. CDR3 size: 11 residues. Germline values: CDR1 LNHNV, CDR2 YYDKDF (reference sequence). The V end lost 8 bases, the J end lost 5 bases, and 8 bases lay between the germline ends. In nucleotides, the CDR3 is TGTGCCACCGGTGGGGTAGATACGCAGTATTTT. Translation: CATGGVDTQYF.

This clonotype was counted many times. J is TRBJ1-1 and V is TRBV28, with 12 nucleotides matching TRBD1. This CDR3 contains 14 residues. V lost 6 bases, J lost 4 bases, and 3 bases stayed unmatched. Germline V gene data show CDR1 as MDHEN and CDR2 as SYDVKM. CDR3 loop: CASRGTGGGTEAFF. DNA of the CDR3: TGTGCCAGCAGGGGGACAGGGGGCGGCACTGAAGCTTTCTTT.

This clonotype was counted ten times or more. This chain connects TRBV28 to TRBJ1-5; 7 nucleotides agree with TRBD1. The CDR3 has 15 residues. The ends lost 2 bases at V and 5 bases at J; junction bases unmatched: 6. Per the germline V gene, CDR1 is MDHEN and CDR2 is SYDVKM. The CDR3 loop reads CASSLSFRGYQPQHF. CDR3 nucleotides: TGTGCCAGCAGTTTAAGCTTCAGGGGGTATCAGCCCCAGCATTTT.

There are a few counts of this clonotype. One junction end disagrees with the germline gene, perhaps due to a read error. V is TRBV18 and J is TRBJ2-7; D gene ambiguous. This CDR3 is 14 amino acids long. The germline V gene encodes CDR1 KGHSH and CDR2 LQKENI. CDR3 sequence: CASSPPSKPYEQYF. For the CDR3, the DNA is TGTGCCAGCTCTCCACCTTCCAAACCCTACGAGCAGTACTTC.

This clonotype has ten or more counts. The chain recombines TRBV28 with TRBJ2-1; 13 nucleotides match TRBD2. Trimming cost V 1 base and J 12 bases; bases outside gene matches: 15. The V gene's germline CDR1 is MDHEN and CDR2 SYDVKM. The length of the CDR3 is 18 residues. DNA for the CDR3: TGTGCCAGCAGTTTATATGTACGCAGGACTAGCGGGAGTAGTGGGCAGTTCTTC. Translation: CASSLYVRRTSGSSGQFF.

This clonotype was recorded many times. The chain uses TRBV7-3 and TRBJ2-1; 8 bases match TRBD2. The germline V gene encodes CDR1 SGHTA and CDR2 FQGTGA. V lost 5 bases, J lost 9 bases, and 9 bases stayed unmatched. The CDR3 runs to 14 residues. In DNA, the CDR3 is TGTGCCAGCAGCCCGACTAGCGTTTGGGGTGAGCAGTTCTTC. Translating it yields CASSPTSVWGEQFF.

CDR3 sequence: CASSFSAGFYGYTF. In DNA form, the CDR3 reads TGTGCCAGCAGCTTTTCCGCAGGGTTCTATGGCTACACCTTC. This rearrangement joins TRBV7-2 to TRBJ1-2; D may be TRBD1 (5 bases). Germline V gives CDR1 SGHTA, CDR2 FQGNSA. This CDR3 is built from 14 residues. V lost 3 bases to trimming and J lost 4 bases, with 12 bases between them.

The V gene is TRBV14, the J gene TRBJ1-2, with 9 bases lining up with TRBD1. The CDR3 length is 13 residues. Germline V gene data show CDR1 as SGHDN and CDR2 as FVKESK. Trimming at V came to 6 bases and at J to 8 bases, leaving 7 bases not matched to a gene. The CDR3 sequence: CASSADRGLGYTF. The CDR3 DNA follows: TGTGCCAGCAGTGCTGACAGGGGGTTAGGCTACACCTTC.

The CDR3 loop is CASSVVRAATDTQYF. CDR3 nucleotide sequence: TGTGCCAGCAGCGTAGTCAGGGCAGCCACAGATACGCAGTATTTT. V usage is TRBV9 and J usage is TRBJ2-3, with a tentative D call TRBD1 (5 bases). Per the germline V gene, CDR1 is SGDLS and CDR2 is YYNGEE. The germline V and J ends were trimmed by 0 bases and 2 bases, with 10 bases remaining between them. The length of the CDR3 is 15 residues.

This clonotype was observed at least ten times. This chain joins TRBV2 and TRBJ2-1, with 9 nucleotides matching TRBD2. CDR3 length: 15 amino acids. With 5 bases clipped from V and 5 bases from J, the junction kept 7 bases outside the gene matches. Germline V CDR1 and CDR2: SNHLY, FYNNEI. CDR3 bases: TGTGCCAGCAGTTCAAGTAGCGGGGGTCACAATGAGCAGTTCTTC. Protein: CASSSSSGGHNEQFF. The variable domain in full, with the rest retrieved from reference TRBV2 and TRBJ2-1, is EPEVTQTPSHQVTQMGQEVILRCVPISNHLYFYWYRQILGQKVEFLVSFYNNEISEKSEIFDDQFSVERPDGSNFTLKIRSTKLEDSAMYFCASSSSSGGHNEQFFGPGTRLTVL.